This TCR beta chain appears in the sequencing data of a study of graft-versus-host responses after intestinal transplantation. Profiling relied on immunoSEQ multiplex PCR, and the TCRdb table lists in-frame clones only, not all of them. This table has roughly 36,000 clones, around 83% appearing once. The germline V and J ends were trimmed by 1 base and 0 bases, with 1 base remaining between them. The CDR3 has 14 residues. Germline CDR1 and CDR2: MRHNA and SNTAGT. Only a few counts were recorded for this clone. The sample consisted of PBMCs, taken roughly 34 months after transplant. The receptor comes from a human patient who received an intestinal transplant, so some T cells may come from the graft donor. The V call is TRBV6-4, the J call TRBJ2-6; no reliable D call. The CDR3 protein is CASSDYSGANVLTF. For the CDR3, the DNA is TGTGCCAGCAGTGACTACTCTGGGGCCAACGTCCTGACTTTC.